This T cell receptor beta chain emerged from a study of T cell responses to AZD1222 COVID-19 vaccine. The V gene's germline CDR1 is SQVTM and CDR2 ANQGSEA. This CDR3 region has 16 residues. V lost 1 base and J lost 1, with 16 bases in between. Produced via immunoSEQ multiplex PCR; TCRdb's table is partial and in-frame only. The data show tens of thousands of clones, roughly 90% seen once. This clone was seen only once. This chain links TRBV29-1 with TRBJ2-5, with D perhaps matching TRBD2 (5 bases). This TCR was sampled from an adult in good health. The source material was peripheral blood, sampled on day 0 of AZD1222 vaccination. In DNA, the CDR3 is TGCAGCGTTGAAGTGTTCCGGGGAACCGTCCAAGAGACCCAGTACTTC. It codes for CSVEVFRGTVQETQYF.